This entry is about one T cell receptor beta chain. Clones were sequenced by immunoSEQ multiplex PCR, and TCRdb holds only the in-frame ones, with some missing. The table lists some 42,000 clones, roughly 76% of them singletons. With 0 bases removed from V and 4 bases from J, the gap between germline ends came to 14 bases. CDR3 length equals 16 residues. Germline CDR1 reads SGHRS; CDR2 reads YFSETQ. The data belong to a study of blood T cell repertoires in COVID-19. Across the study: Some COVID-19 samples were acute and others convalescent; all came from the United States, Italy and Spain.

The V and J genes are TRBV5-1 and TRBJ1-3, with D possibly being TRBD1 (5 bases). The sequenced material came from peripheral blood. The origin of this receptor is a woman in her sixties or seventies with acute or convalescent COVID-19. The CDR3 protein is CASSLAGGIGGNTIYF. For the CDR3, the DNA is TGCGCCAGCAGCTTGGCCGGGGGAATAGGCGGAAACACCATATATTTT.